This T cell receptor (beta chain) was obtained from a study of blood T cell repertoires in COVID-19 (TCRdb year 2020). Concerning the study at large: Collaborator samples came from the United States, Italy and Spain and covered acute and convalescent phases of COVID-19. Samples came from the ongoing ImmuneRACE study (first 160 participants) plus 1,254 subjects from 6 global collaborators. A de-identified subject ID, COVID-19 status, age in years and sex were almost always included in the sample metadata. Where available, HLA class I and class II types were taken from metadata supplied by the sample provider and were not determined by assay-based typing. The material from the prospective study consisted of cDNA or gDNA derived from T cells, B-cell-depleted T cells, or PBMCs. The repertoires were released in a freely available public database meant as a resource for research on the immune response to SARS-CoV-2. Deeply sampled blood TCRbeta repertoires from subjects exposed to, actively infected with, or recovered from COVID-19 were included in the dataset.

TCRbeta CDR3 regions were amplified from genomic DNA using the immunoSEQ Assay, a bias-controlled multiplex PCR. Processing in the source paper ran as follows. The number of nucleated cells in each sample was estimated from the amplification of reference gene primers within the assay. Sequence reads were collapsed and filtered to measure the absolute abundance of every unique TCRbeta CDR3 rearrangement. For each sample, productive Simpson clonality was calculated by taking the square root of Simpson's diversity index across productive rearrangements. As stored in TCRdb, this immuneACCESS dataset retains in-frame rearrangements with V and J assigned. A fraction of the clones does not appear; measured against another copy, unresolved V genes explain less than half of the discrepancy, and the remainder lacks a known reason. V, J and clone size are those of that table, while D and trimming were read from the DNA. A total of around 68,000 clones appear in this sample, around 89% of them only once. The top ten clones comprise 2.7% of the sample.

Each collaborating institution followed its own protocols to collect whole blood in K2EDTA tubes. For TCRbeta analysis, collaborators shipped samples in one of three forms: frozen whole blood, isolated PBMCs, or DNA extracted from either of those sample types. The CDR3 runs 15 residues from the cysteine to the phenylalanine. The read is trimmed to its CDR3 DNA, 45 bases read in frame from base 1. The germline V gene encodes CDR1 LGHDT and CDR2 YNNKEL (reference sequence). V and J lose 0 bases and 0 bases, and a span of 8 bases separates them. A remark on this clone: The target of this receptor is not known. Base qualities are missing; no much larger clone stands one base away.

Study-wide findings and limitations: Clinical and demographic metadata were provided uncurated, with the amount varying by source and participant.

The rearranged chain carries TRBV3-1 (or the pseudogene TRBV3-2) and TRBJ2-5; possibly the D gene is TRBD2, per 6 matching bases. Sequences were obtained from peripheral blood. The sequence came from a man aged 50 to 59 with acute or convalescent COVID-19. The CDR3 corresponds to CASSQDAGYQETQYF. The sequenced DNA: TGTGCCAGCAGCCAAGACGCGGGGTACCAAGAGACCCAGTACTTC.